The clone carrying this T cell receptor beta chain was seen a few times. Its antigen is unidentified. The sample originates from a study of CD8 T cells in ankylosing spondylitis. General observations from the study: Ankylosing spondylitis blood appeared to be characterized by a TCR beta motif of several highly homologous variants.

V was pared by 4 bases and J by 2 bases, with 3 bases of the junction left unmatched. Germline V gene lookup returns CDR1 DFQATT and CDR2 SNEGSKA (reference sequence). The CDR3 covers 15 residues. TCRdb recomputed calls from the 5' RACE reads with MiXCR, one row per CDR3 protein. This sample yields about 800,000 distinct CDR3 sequences, of which roughly 12% are seen a single time; approximately 0.5% belongs to the top ten. This rearrangement joins TRBV20-1 to TRBJ2-2; 11 nucleotides match TRBD2. This TCR came from a male donor with ankylosing spondylitis. The sequenced sample was blood, either unsorted or a sorted T cell fraction (not recorded which). DNA of the CDR3: TGCAGTGCTATGACTAGCGGGGTTAACACCGGGGAGCTGTTTTTT. Translating gives CSAMTSGVNTGELFF.